The entry below gives a single T cell receptor (beta chain) sequence along with its context. What it binds is not known. The data stem from a study of liver allograft versus peripheral blood T cells. Turning to the study itself: In transplanted livers, T cell receptor repertoires were compared with those found in the recipients' peripheral blood.

Study results and limitations: Within liver allografts, T cell receptor repertoires were reportedly different from those in peripheral blood.

The CDR3 contains 16 residues. V was pared by 5 bases and J by 3 bases, with 14 bases between. TCRdb fed the reads into MiXCR, producing one record per CDR3 protein. The sample comprises thousands of distinct CDR3 sequences, roughly 20% of which are singletons, and 58% rests with the top ten. The V and J genes are TRBV12-3 or TRBV12-4 and TRBJ1-6; a possible D gene is TRBD1 (5 bases). The sequence came from a human patient who had a liver transplant. Some T cells may originate from the graft donor. The CDR3 DNA sequence: TGTGCCAGCAGTGATCCTGACAGCTTCTATAATTCACCCCTCCACTTT. It encodes CASSDPDSFYNSPLHF.